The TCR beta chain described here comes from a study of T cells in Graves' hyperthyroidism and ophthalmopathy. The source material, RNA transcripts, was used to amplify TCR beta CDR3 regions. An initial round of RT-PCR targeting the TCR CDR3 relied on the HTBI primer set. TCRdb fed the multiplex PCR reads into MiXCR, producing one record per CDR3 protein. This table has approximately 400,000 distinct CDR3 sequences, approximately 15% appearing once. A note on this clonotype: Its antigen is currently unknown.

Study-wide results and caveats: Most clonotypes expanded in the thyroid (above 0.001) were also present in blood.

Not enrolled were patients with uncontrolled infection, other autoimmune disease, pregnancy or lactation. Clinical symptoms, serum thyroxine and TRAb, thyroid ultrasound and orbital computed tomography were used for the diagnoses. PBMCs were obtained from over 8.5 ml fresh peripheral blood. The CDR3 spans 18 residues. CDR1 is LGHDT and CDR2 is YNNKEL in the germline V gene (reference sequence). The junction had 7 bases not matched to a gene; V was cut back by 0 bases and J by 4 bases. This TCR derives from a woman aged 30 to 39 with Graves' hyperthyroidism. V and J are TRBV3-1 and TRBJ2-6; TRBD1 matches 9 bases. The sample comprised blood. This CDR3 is CASSQDLGQGYGANVLTF. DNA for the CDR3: TGTGCCAGCAGCCAAGATTTAGGACAGGGGTACGGGGCCAACGTCCTGACTTTC.